These T cell receptor beta chains were read from a single sample in a study of early stage breast cancer tumors. Profiled with immunoSEQ multiplex PCR; TCRdb holds only in-frame clones, not every one. The sample has about 5,000 clones, around 60% seen once. The source material was breast tumor tissue. The origin of the receptors is a person aged 45-60 years with breast cancer. Each CDR3 is given with its conserved first and last residue. A D gene is named only where the DNA matches it firmly. A clone size is listed for some rows: how often the clone was seen (once, few, many), or a class if it is expanded.

D	V	size	J	DNA	CDR3
TRBD1	TRBV30	-	TRBJ2-7	TGTGCCTGGAAGACAGGGGGCGAGCAGTACTTC	CAWKTGGEQYF
TRBD1	TRBV7-3	-	TRBJ2-5	TGTGCCAGCAGCTTCAGCGCAGGGGGCGGAGAGACCCAGTACTTC	CASSFSAGGGETQYF
TRBD1	TRBV7-2	few	TRBJ2-7	TGTGCCAGCAGAGCCTCCGGGACAGGGATACACGAGCAGTACTTC	CASRASGTGIHEQYF
-	TRBV5-6	-	TRBJ2-6	TGTGCCAGCAGCCGCTACAGCTCTGGGGCCAACGTCCTGACTTTC	CASSRYSSGANVLTF
-	TRBV29-1	-	TRBJ2-3	TGCAGCGCCCAGGACAGCCCGTTTAGGGATACGCAGTATTTT	CSAQDSPFRDTQYF
-	TRBV7-9	-	TRBJ2-7	TGTGCCAGCAGCCCTCCTTCCTACGAGCAGTACTTC	CASSPPSYEQYF
-	TRBV27	-	TRBJ2-3	TGTGCCAGCAGTTCTCAGGGGAAGTTGGCAGATACGCAGTATTTT	CASSSQGKLADTQYF
TRBD1	TRBV9	-	TRBJ1-4	TGTGCCAGCAGTGTTCTATCCGGGACAGAGAATGAAAAACTGTTTTTT	CASSVLSGTENEKLFF
-	TRBV18	-	TRBJ2-3	TGTGCCAGCTCACCATCGGGGAACCCAGATACGCAGTATTTT	CASSPSGNPDTQYF
-	TRBV9	-	TRBJ1-1	TGTGCCAGCAGCGTAGCTGAACGGGGCGTCAGGACTGAAGCTTTCTTT	CASSVAERGVRTEAFF
TRBD1	TRBV10-1	few	TRBJ1-1	TGCGCCAGCAGTGAAAGACAGGGGGCAGGAAGGACTGAAGCTTTCTTT	CASSERQGAGRTEAFF
TRBD1	TRBV28	-	TRBJ2-5	TGTGCCAGCACCGAGGGGACAGGGAAGAAGACCCAGTACTTC	CASTEGTGKKTQYF
-	TRBV30	once	TRBJ2-5	TGTGCCTGGAGTGGCGGGCTTCAAGAGACCCAGTACTTC	CAWSGGLQETQYF
-	TRBV20-1	-	TRBJ2-7	TGCAGTGCTAGTGTATCCTACGAGCAGTACTTC	CSASVSYEQYF
TRBD2	TRBV27	-	TRBJ2-1	TGTGCCAGCAGGTTTAGCGGGGGGGGCAATGAGCAGTTCTTC	CASRFSGGGNEQFF
TRBD1	TRBV4-1	large	TRBJ2-7	TGCGCCAGCAGCCAGGGTGCGGACAGGGTAACCTACGAGCAGTACTTC	CASSQGADRVTYEQYF
TRBD1	TRBV2	-	TRBJ1-1	TGTGCCAGCAGCCCCGGACAGGGTGAATTGGAAGCTTTCTTT	CASSPGQGELEAFF
TRBD2	TRBV18	-	TRBJ2-7	TGTGCCAGCTCACCATACTCGACTAGCGGGAGACCCTCCAGCAGGCTTGGGGTGGGGGAGCAGTACTTC	CASSPYSTSGRPSSRLGVGEQYF
-	TRBV19	-	TRBJ2-1	TGTGCCAGTACCCGGGGGGCGACCCCGTGGGAGCAGTTCTTC	CASTRGATPWEQFF
-	TRBV4-1	-	TRBJ2-7	TGCGCCAGCAGCCCTCCAGACAGGCTCTCCTACGAGCAGTACTTC	CASSPPDRLSYEQYF
-	TRBV9	-	TRBJ2-7	TGTGCCAGCAGCGTATCCTCCAAAAAATCCCCCTACGAGCAGTACTTC	CASSVSSKKSPYEQYF
-	TRBV5-4	once	TRBJ2-5	TGTGCCAGCAGCTGGCAGGGTGAAACGGAGACCCAGTACTTC	CASSWQGETETQYF
-	TRBV6-6	-	TRBJ2-7	TGTGCCAGCAGTTACTCGGGCAGTGAAAAGGTCGAGCAGTACTTC	CASSYSGSEKVEQYF
TRBD1	TRBV15	-	TRBJ1-2	TGTGCCACCAGCAGTCCCTCCACCCAAATTGGCCAGGGGACAGGTGGCTACACCTTC	CATSSPSTQIGQGTGGYTF
TRBD1	TRBV27	few	TRBJ1-3	TGTGCCAGCAGTGCGACAGGGGTTCGGGGAAACACCATATATTTT	CASSATGVRGNTIYF
-	TRBV27	-	TRBJ2-4	TGTGCCAGCAGTTTATCAGTGGCCAAAAACATTCAGTACTTC	CASSLSVAKNIQYF
-	TRBV5-6	-	TRBJ2-5	TGTGCCAGCAGCTTGCTTCAGCCAGGGGCGGAAGAGACCCAGTACTTC	CASSLLQPGAEETQYF
-	TRBV18	-	TRBJ2-1	TGTGCCAGCTCACCGGACAGCCACTCCTACAATGAGCAGTTCTTC	CASSPDSHSYNEQFF
-	TRBV28	-	TRBJ2-3	TGTGCCAGCAGTTTAGCCAGGTCCACAGATACGCAGTATTTT	CASSLARSTDTQYF
-	TRBV5-5	-	TRBJ1-1	TGTGCCAGCAGCTTCGCGCCCCAGGGCACTGAAGCTTTCTTT	CASSFAPQGTEAFF